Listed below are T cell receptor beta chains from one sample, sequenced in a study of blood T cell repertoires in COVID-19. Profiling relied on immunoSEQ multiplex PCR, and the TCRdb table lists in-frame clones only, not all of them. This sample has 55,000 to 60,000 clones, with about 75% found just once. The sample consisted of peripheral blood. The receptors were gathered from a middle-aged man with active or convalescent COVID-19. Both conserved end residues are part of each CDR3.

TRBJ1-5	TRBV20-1	CSASYSNQPQHF
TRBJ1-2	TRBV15	CATSRDWGGRYGYTF
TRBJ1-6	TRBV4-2	CASSQGQGYNSPLHF
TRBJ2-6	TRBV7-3	CASSLNRALSGANVLTF
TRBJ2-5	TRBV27	CASSLLGEETQYF
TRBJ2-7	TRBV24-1	CATRGWTGGVYEQYF
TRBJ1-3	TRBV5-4	CASSKGTGGMRNTIYF
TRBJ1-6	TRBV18	CASSPEGGGSPLHF
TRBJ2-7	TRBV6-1	CASSESLLNEQYF
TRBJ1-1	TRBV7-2	CASSTLRQNTEAFF
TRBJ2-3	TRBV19	CASSSRLAGDTQYF
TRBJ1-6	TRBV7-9	CASRSGGASSPLHF
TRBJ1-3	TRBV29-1	CSPGHLGTPSGNTIYF
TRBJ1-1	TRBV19	CASSRTGVRTEAFF
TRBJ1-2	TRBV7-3	CASSLADRPRRGYTF
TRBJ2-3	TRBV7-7	CASSSGTSGGSTDTQYF
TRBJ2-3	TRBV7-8	CASSLGHSPDTQYF